The rows below give T cell receptor beta chains drawn from one sample of a study of shared clonotypes between healthy human individuals. Sequencing used immunoSEQ multiplex PCR; TCRdb keeps in-frame clones, though not all of them. Among under 600,000 clones listed, roughly 97% were seen once. Sequences were obtained from naive CD4+ T cells sorted from blood. These receptor sequences come from a woman aged 25 to 45 in good health. The CDR3 runs from the conserved cysteine through the conserved F or W. The D gene is left open where the match is weak. Size is omitted from some rows. Given values are once, few, many or a class for expanded clones.

.	.	TRBJ1-3	TRBV19	TGTGCCAAGGACTCGTCTGGAAACACCATATATTTT	CAKDSSGNTIYF
.	TRBD2	TRBJ2-1	TRBV28	TGTGCCAGCAGTCCGGGACTAGCGGGACACAAAAACTCTGAGCAGTTCTTC	CASSPGLAGHKNSEQFF
.	TRBD2	TRBJ2-7	TRBV27	TGTGCCAGCAGTTTCGCCCTAGCGGGAGCGCCTTACGAGCAGTACTTC	CASSFALAGAPYEQYF
.	.	TRBJ1-5	TRBV28	TGTGCCAGCAATCTGGACAACGGTATCTGGCAGCCCCAGCATTTT	CASNLDNGIWQPQHF
.	TRBD2	TRBJ2-5	TRBV2	TGTGCCAGCAGTGAGTCGGGAGGGCCCATAGAGACCCAGTACTTC	CASSESGGPIETQYF
.	.	TRBJ1-1	TRBV18	TGTGCCAGCTCCCTCCACGGTACCAGGCAAAACACTGAAGCTTTCTTT	CASSLHGTRQNTEAFF
.	.	TRBJ2-6	TRBV8-2	TGTGGCATCGCCTCGATAACACAAAGTCGGGCCAACGTCCTGACTTTC	CGIASITQSRANVLTF
.	.	TRBJ1-4	TRBV11-2	TGTGCCAGCAGCTCAGGTTCCAAGAATGAAAAACTGTTTTTT	CASSSGSKNEKLFF
.	TRBD2	TRBJ2-7	TRBV27	TGTGCCAGCAGGATTCCGTACCCACTGGGCTCCGCGGGAGGAACCTACGAGCAGTACTTC	CASRIPYPLGSAGGTYEQYF
.	.	TRBJ1-5	TRBV12-5	TGTGCTAGTGGTTTGGAACCCGGGGGGCCCCAGCATTTT	CASGLEPGGPQHF
.	.	TRBJ1-2	TRBV9	TGTGCCAGCAGCGTAGCTCTATGGACTAACTATGGCTACACCTTC	CASSVALWTNYGYTF
once	TRBD1	TRBJ2-7	TRBV28	TGTGCCAGTTTTCCGGGGGGACAGGGCTCCAACGAGCAGTACTTC	CASFPGGQGSNEQYF
.	TRBD2	TRBJ2-7	TRBV27	TGTGCCAGCAGAATGAGCGGGAGGGAGGAATACGAGCAGTACTTC	CASRMSGREEYEQYF
once	.	TRBJ2-7	TRBV7-8	TGTGCCAGCTGCCCTGTGGGGAGACCCTACGAGCAGTACTTC	CASCPVGRPYEQYF
.	.	TRBJ1-5	TRBV5-1	TGCGCCAGCAGCTTGTACAGTAATCAGCCCCAGCATTTT	CASSLYSNQPQHF
.	.	TRBJ2-1	TRBV12-1	TGTGCCAGCAGCTTAAGACTAGCGGGAGACAATGAGCAGTTCTTC	CASSLRLAGDNEQFF
.	TRBD1	TRBJ1-5	TRBV27	TGTGCCAGGATCGTGGGACAGGGATTAGATCAGCCCCAGCATTTT	CARIVGQGLDQPQHF
.	.	TRBJ2-2	TRBV19	TGTGCCAGCAGAGGAGTTTACACCGGGGAGCTGTTTTTT	CASRGVYTGELFF
.	.	TRBJ1-4	TRBV6-1	TGTGCCAGCAGTGAAGCGGACACCAAAAGATGGGAAAAACTGTTTTTT	CASSEADTKRWEKLFF
.	TRBD2	TRBJ2-5	TRBV5-1	TGCGCCAGCGGGGGGACTAGCGGGATTGAGACCCAGTACTTC	CASGGTSGIETQYF
once	TRBD1	TRBJ2-5	TRBV28	TGTGCCAGCACCCCCGCCGGGACAGAAGAGACCCAGTACTTC	CASTPAGTEETQYF
.	TRBD1	TRBJ1-1	TRBV6-5	TGTGCCAGCGGCGACGGACAGGGAATGAACACTGAAGCTTTCTTT	CASGDGQGMNTEAFF
.	TRBD2	TRBJ2-7	TRBV7-6	TGTGCCAGCAGCCCCGGGACTAGCGGGACTTCCTACGAGCAGTACTTC	CASSPGTSGTSYEQYF
once	.	TRBJ1-1	TRBV6-5	TGTGCCAGCAGGATGACAAGAATGAACACTGAAGCTTTCTTT	CASRMTRMNTEAFF
.	.	TRBJ2-7	TRBV28	TGTGCCAGCAGTTTATTAGGGGTCGAGCAGTACTTC	CASSLLGVEQYF
.	TRBD1	TRBJ2-7	TRBV15	TGTGCCACCAGAGAGCCGGGACAGGGGTTCTACGAGCAGTACTTC	CATREPGQGFYEQYF
.	TRBD1	TRBJ2-1	TRBV28	TGTGCCAGCAGTTCGTCCGGGACAGGTTATTGGAATGAGCAGTTCTTC	CASSSSGTGYWNEQFF
once	.	TRBJ1-3	TRBV9	TGTGCCAGCAGCGTAGGTGGAAACACCATATATTTT	CASSVGGNTIYF
.	TRBD2	TRBJ2-7	TRBV4-2	TGTGCCAGCAGCCAAGATTTCGGACTAGCGACCCGCGGGACCTACGAGCAGTACTTC	CASSQDFGLATRGTYEQYF
.	.	TRBJ2-2	TRBV19	TGTGCCAGTAGGAGGGCCGGACCCCAGTTCGGGGAGCTGTTTTTT	CASRRAGPQFGELFF
.	.	TRBJ2-2	TRBV14	TGTGCCAGCAGTCCGGTGGCGGGGAACACCGGGGAGCTGTTTTTT	CASSPVAGNTGELFF
.	.	TRBJ2-3	TRBV19	TGTGCCAGTAGTAATGACAGGAAGTGGACAGATACGCAGTATTTT	CASSNDRKWTDTQYF
.	TRBD1	TRBJ1-5	TRBV29-1	TGCAGCGTTGGGCAGGGGGCGGGAGGTCAGCCCCAGCATTTT	CSVGQGAGGQPQHF
.	.	TRBJ2-5	TRBV10-3	TGTGCCATCAGTGAGACCGGGGGAGAGACCCAGTACTTC	CAISETGGETQYF
once	.	TRBJ2-3	TRBV5-1	TGCGCCAGCAGCACGGGAGCGGAAGAGGACCCAGATACGCAGTATTTT	CASSTGAEEDPDTQYF
.	TRBD1	TRBJ1-6	TRBV14	TGTGCCAGCAGCCAAGACCGGACAGGGGTCTATAATTCACCCCTCCACTTT	CASSQDRTGVYNSPLHF
few	.	TRBJ1-1	TRBV27	TGTGCCAGCAGTTCCAGACTGACGAACACTGAAGCTTTCTTT	CASSSRLTNTEAFF
.	.	TRBJ1-1	TRBV5-4	TGTGCCAGCAGCCTACAGGGTAGGGACACTGAAGCTTTCTTT	CASSLQGRDTEAFF
.	TRBD2	TRBJ2-1	TRBV19	TGTGCCAGTAGTATTGGACTAGCGGAGTACAATGAGCAGTTCTTC	CASSIGLAEYNEQFF
.	TRBD2	TRBJ2-2	TRBV5-1	TGCGCCAGCAGCCTTCTAGCGGGAGGCCAAAGCCCGCTCCACACCGGGGAGCTGTTTTTT	CASSLLAGGQSPLHTGELFF
.	TRBD1	TRBJ2-5	TRBV10-3	TGTGCCATCAGTAGACAGGGAAGAGCGGAAGAGACCCAGTACTTC	CAISRQGRAEETQYF
.	.	TRBJ2-7	TRBV6-6	TGTGCCAGCAAGGGACCCCACTACGAGCAGTACTTC	CASKGPHYEQYF
.	.	TRBJ1-4	TRBV30	TGTGCCTGGAGTGCCCTTGGACTGTCCGTAAATGAAAAACTGTTTTTT	CAWSALGLSVNEKLFF
.	.	TRBJ2-1	TRBV27	TGTGCCAGCAGACAGGGTCCGGTGTTCGAGGGGCAGTTCTTC	CASRQGPVFEGQFF
.	.	TRBJ1-1	TRBV7-8	TGTGCCAGCAGCCAGAGCTGGCCAGGGGACACTGAAGCTTTCTTT	CASSQSWPGDTEAFF
.	.	TRBJ2-3	TRBV19	TGTGCCAGTGGAGGGCCCTTAAGGGATACGCAGTATTTT	CASGGPLRDTQYF
.	TRBD1	TRBJ2-4	TRBV7-9	TGTGCCAGCAGTTGGGACAGGGTAGCCAAAAACATTCAGTACTTC	CASSWDRVAKNIQYF
.	.	TRBJ2-7	TRBV2	TGTGCCAGCAGTGAAGGAGCCTCCTACGAGCAGTACTTC	CASSEGASYEQYF